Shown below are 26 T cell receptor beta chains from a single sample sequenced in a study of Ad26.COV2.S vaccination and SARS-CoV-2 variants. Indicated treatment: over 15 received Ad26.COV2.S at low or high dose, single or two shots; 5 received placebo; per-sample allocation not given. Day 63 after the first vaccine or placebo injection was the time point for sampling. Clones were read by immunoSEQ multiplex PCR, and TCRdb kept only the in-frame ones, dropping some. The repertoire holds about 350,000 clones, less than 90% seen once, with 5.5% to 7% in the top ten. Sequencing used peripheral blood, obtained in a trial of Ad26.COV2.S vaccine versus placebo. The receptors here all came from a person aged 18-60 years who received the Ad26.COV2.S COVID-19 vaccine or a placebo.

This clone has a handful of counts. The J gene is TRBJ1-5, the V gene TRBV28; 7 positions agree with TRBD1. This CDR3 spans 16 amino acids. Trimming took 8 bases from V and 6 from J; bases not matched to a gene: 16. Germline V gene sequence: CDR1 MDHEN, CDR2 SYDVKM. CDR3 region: CASPPPATGVGQPQHF. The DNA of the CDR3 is TGTGCCAGCCCGCCGCCGGCAACAGGGGTGGGTCAGCCCCAGCATTTT.

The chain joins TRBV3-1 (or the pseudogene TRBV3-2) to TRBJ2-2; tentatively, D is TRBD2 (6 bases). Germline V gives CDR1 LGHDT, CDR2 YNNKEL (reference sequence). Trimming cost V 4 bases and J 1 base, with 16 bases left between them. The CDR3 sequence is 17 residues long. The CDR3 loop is CASSPSGGLLNTGELFF. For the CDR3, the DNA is TGTGCCAGCAGCCCTTCCGGGGGACTGCTGAACACCGGGGAGCTGTTTTTT.

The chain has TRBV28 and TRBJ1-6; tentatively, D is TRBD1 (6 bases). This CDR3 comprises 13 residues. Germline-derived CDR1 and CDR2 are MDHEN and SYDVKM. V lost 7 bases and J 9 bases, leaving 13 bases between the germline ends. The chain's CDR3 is CASTLGGGSPLHF. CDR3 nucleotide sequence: TGTGCCAGCACCCTGGGAGGGGGTTCACCCCTCCACTTT.

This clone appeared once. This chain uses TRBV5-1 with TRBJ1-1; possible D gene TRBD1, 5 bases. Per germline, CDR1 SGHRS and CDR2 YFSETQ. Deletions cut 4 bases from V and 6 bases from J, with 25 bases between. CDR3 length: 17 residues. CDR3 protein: CASSRSGVLKGSAEAFF. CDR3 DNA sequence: TGCGCCAGCAGCCGTTCCGGGGTCCTTAAGGGGTCTGCTGAAGCTTTCTTT.

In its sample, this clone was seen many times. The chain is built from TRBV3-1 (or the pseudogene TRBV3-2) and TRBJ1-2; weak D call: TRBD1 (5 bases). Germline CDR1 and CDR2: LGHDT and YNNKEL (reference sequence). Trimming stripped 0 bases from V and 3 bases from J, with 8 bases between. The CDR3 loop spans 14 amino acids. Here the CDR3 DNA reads TGTGCCAGCAGCCAAGAGGGGCGGTACTATGGCTACACCTTC. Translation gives CASSQEGRYYGYTF.

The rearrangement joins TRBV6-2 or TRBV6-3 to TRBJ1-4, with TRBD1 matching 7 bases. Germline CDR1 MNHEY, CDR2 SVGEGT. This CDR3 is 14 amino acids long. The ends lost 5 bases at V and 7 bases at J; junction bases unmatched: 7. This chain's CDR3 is CASSVYRGGEKLFF. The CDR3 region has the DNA TGTGCCAGCAGTGTATACAGGGGAGGTGAAAAACTGTTTTTT.

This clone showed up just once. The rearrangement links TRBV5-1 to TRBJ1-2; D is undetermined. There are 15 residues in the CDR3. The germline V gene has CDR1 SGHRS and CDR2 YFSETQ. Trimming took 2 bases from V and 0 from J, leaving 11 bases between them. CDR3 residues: CASSFGPTTNYGYTF. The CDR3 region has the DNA TGCGCCAGCAGCTTTGGACCCACGACTAACTATGGCTACACCTTC.

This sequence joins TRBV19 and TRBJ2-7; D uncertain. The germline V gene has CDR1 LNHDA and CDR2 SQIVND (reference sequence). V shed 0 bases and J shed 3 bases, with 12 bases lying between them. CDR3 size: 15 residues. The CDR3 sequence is CASSIEARSGYEQYF. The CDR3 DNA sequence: TGTGCCAGTAGTATAGAGGCCAGGTCTGGCTACGAGCAGTACTTC.

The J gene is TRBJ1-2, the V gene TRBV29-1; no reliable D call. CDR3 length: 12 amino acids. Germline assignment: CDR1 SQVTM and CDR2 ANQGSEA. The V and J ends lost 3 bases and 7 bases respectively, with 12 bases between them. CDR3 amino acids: CSVEGNWIGYTF. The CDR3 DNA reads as TGCAGCGTTGAGGGAAATTGGATTGGCTACACCTTC. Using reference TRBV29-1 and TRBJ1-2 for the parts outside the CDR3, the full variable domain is SAVISQKPSRDICQRGTSLTIQCQVDSQVTMMFWYRQQPGQSLTLIATANQGSEATYESGFVIDKFPISRPNLTFSTLTVSNMSPEDSSIYLCSVEGNWIGYTFGSGTRLTVV.

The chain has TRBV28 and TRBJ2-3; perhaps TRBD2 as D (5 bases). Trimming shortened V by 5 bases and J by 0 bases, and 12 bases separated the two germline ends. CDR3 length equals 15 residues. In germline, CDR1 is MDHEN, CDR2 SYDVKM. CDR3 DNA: TGTGCCAGCAGTGAGGGAGATCTAAGCACAGATACGCAGTATTTT. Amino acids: CASSEGDLSTDTQYF.

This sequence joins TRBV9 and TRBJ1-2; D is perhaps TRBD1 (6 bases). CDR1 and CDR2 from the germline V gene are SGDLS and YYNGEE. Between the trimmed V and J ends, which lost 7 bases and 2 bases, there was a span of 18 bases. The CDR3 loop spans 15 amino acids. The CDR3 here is CASVQSPGQNYGYTF. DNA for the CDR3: TGTGCCAGCGTGCAGAGCCCCGGACAGAACTATGGCTACACCTTC.

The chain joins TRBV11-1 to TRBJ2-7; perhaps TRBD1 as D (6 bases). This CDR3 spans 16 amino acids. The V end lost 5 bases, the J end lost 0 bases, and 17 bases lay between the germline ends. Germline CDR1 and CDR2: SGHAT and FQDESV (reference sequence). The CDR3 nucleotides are TGTGCCAGCAGCCGAGGGCCAGGGGTGAGCTCCTACGAGCAGTACTTC. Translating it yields CASSRGPGVSSYEQYF.

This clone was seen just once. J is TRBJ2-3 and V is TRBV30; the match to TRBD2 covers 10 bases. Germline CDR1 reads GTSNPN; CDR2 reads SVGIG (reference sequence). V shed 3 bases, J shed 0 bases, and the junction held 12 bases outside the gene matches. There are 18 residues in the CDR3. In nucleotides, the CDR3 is TGTGCCTGGAGGGAACTAGCGGGAAGGGCCTCTAGCACAGATACGCAGTATTTT. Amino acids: CAWRELAGRASSTDTQYF.

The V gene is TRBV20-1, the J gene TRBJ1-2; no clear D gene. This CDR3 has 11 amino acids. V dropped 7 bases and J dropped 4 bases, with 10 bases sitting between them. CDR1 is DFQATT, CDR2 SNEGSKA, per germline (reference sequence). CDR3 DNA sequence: TGCAGTGTCACGCTAGGCTATGGCTACACCTTC. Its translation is CSVTLGYGYTF.

DNA of the CDR3: TGTGCCAGCAGTAATACAGGGAACTCCTACAATGAGCAGTTCTTC. Translating gives CASSNTGNSYNEQFF. The V gene is TRBV7-3, the J gene TRBJ2-1; TRBD1 might be the D (6 bases). V gave up 6 bases and J gave up 0 bases, with 12 bases separating them. From germline, CDR1 is SGHTA and CDR2 FQGTGA. CDR3 length: 15 residues.

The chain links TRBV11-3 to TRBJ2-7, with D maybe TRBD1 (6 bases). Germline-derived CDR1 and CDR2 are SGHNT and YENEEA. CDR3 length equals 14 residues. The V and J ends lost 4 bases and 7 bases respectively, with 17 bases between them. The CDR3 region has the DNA TGTGCCAGCAGCTCAAACAGGGTCCGCGGAGAGCAGTACTTC. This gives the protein CASSSNRVRGEQYF.

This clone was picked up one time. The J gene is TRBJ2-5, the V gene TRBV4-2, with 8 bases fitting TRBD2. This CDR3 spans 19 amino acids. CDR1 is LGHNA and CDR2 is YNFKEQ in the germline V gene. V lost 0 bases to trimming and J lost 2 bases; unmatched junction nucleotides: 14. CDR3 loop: CASSQELGRGGLGQETQYF. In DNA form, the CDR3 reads TGTGCCAGCAGCCAAGAGCTAGGACGGGGGGGCCTGGGGCAAGAGACCCAGTACTTC.

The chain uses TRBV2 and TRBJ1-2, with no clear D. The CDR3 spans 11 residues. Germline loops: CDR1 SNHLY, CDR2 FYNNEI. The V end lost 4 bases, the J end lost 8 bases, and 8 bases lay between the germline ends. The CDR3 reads CASSGGSGYTF. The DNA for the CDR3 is TGTGCCAGCAGTGGTGGAAGCGGCTACACCTTC.

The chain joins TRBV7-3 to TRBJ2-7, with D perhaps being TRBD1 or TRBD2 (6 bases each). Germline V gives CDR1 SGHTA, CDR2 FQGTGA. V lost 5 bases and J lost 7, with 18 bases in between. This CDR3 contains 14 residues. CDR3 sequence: CASSLSGTGREQYF. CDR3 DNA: TGTGCCAGCAGCCTCTCGGGAACAGGGAGGGAGCAGTACTTC.

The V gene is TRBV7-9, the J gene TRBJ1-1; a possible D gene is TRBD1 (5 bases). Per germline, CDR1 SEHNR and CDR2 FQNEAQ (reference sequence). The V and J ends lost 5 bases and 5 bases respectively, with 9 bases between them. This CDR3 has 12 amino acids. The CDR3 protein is CASSVGGTEAFF. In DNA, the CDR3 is TGTGCCAGCAGCGTCGGGGGGACTGAAGCTTTCTTT. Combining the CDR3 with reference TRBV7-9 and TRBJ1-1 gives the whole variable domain DTGVSQNPRHKITKRGQNVTFRCDPISEHNRLYWYRQTLGQGPEFLTYFQNEAQLEKSRLLSDRFSAERPKGSFSTLEIQRTEQGDSAMYLCASSVGGTEAFFGQGTRLTVV.

The CDR3 DNA follows: TGTGCCAGCAGTACCGATAGCAATCAGCCCCAGCATTTT. Its translation: CASSTDSNQPQHF. The V call is TRBV6-6, the J call TRBJ1-5; no clear D gene. Germline loops: CDR1 MNHNY, CDR2 SVGAGI (reference sequence). The CDR3 length is 13 residues. The V end lost 5 bases, the J end lost 0 bases, and 5 bases lay between the germline ends.

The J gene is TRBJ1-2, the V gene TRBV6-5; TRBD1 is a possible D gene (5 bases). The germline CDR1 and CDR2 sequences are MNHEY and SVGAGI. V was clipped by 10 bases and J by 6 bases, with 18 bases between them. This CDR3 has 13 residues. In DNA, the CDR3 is TGTGCCACCAAAAGGGGCGAAACCCATGGCTACACCTTC. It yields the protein CATKRGETHGYTF.

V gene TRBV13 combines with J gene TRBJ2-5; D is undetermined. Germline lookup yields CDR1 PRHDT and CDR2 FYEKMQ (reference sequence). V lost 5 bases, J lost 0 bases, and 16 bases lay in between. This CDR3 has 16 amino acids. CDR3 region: CASSPKAGPYQETQYF. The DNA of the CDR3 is TGTGCCAGCAGCCCAAAGGCAGGACCGTACCAAGAGACCCAGTACTTC.

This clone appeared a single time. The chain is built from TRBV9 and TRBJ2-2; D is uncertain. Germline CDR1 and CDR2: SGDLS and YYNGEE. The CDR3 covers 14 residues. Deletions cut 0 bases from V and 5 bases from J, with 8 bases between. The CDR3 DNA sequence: TGTGCCAGCAGCGTAGTCGATAATACCGGGGAGCTGTTTTTT. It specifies CASSVVDNTGELFF.

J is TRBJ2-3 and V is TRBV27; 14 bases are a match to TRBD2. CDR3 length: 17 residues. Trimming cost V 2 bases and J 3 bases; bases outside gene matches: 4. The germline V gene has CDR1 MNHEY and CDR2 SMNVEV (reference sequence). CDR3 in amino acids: CASSLGTSGRGTDTQYF. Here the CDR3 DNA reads TGTGCCAGCAGTTTAGGGACTAGCGGGAGAGGAACAGATACGCAGTATTTT.

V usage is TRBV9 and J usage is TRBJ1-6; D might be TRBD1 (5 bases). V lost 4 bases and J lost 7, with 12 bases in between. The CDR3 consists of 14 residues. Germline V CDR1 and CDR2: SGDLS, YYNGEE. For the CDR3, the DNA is TGTGCCAGCAGCCGGGACCGCAGAAATTCACCCCTCCACTTT. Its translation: CASSRDRRNSPLHF. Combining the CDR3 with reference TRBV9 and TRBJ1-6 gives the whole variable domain DSGVTQTPKHLITATGQRVTLRCSPRSGDLSVYWYQQSLDQGLQFLIQYYNGEERAKGNILERFSAQQFPDLHSELNLSSLELGDSALYFCASSRDRRNSPLHFGNGTRLTVT.